This T cell receptor beta chain is drawn from a study of identical twins. MiXCR, applied by TCRdb to the 5' RACE reads, yields one record per CDR3 protein. The profile shows 520,000 or so distinct CDR3 sequences, less than 25% of them singletons. V dropped 5 bases and J dropped 7; count of bases not matched to a gene: 19. CDR3 length: 18 residues. Germline CDR1 is SNHLY and CDR2 is FYNNEI. Healthy Caucasians alone served as donors. This sample also belongs to another study, concerning T cells expressing NK-cell markers. From that paper: Cells sorted as CD3+CD56+NKG2C+, CD3+CD56+NKG2C- and CD3+CD56-NKG2C+ T cells supplied the TCR beta repertoires.

This clonotype originated in a woman in her late teens or twenties in good health. The specimen sequenced was CD4+ T cells sorted from blood. The chain joins TRBV2 to TRBJ2-1, with TRBD1 identical over 8 bases. The CDR3 loop reads CASSFTLSDRGRMNEQFF. CDR3 coding DNA: TGTGCCAGCAGTTTCACCTTATCCGACAGGGGCCGAATGAATGAGCAGTTCTTC.